Each of the 23 T cell receptor beta chains below was sequenced from the same sample in a study of beta chain features in type 1 diabetes (dated 2018 in TCRdb). Library generation was performed with the immunoSEQ multiplex PCR assay. The entire isolated RNA was reverse transcribed using the High Capacity cDNA Reverse Transcription Kit, and thus expressed TCRB transcripts were sequenced. Entries here come from immuneACCESS through TCRdb and include only in-frame sequences with V and J called. Some clones fail to appear in such tables; in the studies checked, an unresolved V gene covers under half of the shortfall, and the cause of the remainder is unknown. The sample has about 620,000 clones on record, around 15% of them singletons. In total, the top ten clones hold approximately 0.087% of the sample. The sequenced sample consisted of naive CD4+ T cells from blood. The cell subset or site label, read with the paper, signifies: true naive CD4+ T cells. The source is a man aged 18 to 29 in good health.

This clone was seen more than once but under ten times. V gene TRBV27 combines with J gene TRBJ2-1; 14 nucleotides line up with TRBD2. CDR3 size: 16 residues. V gave up 5 bases and J gave up 7 bases; unmatched junction bases: 7. Germline V gene lookup returns CDR1 MNHEY and CDR2 SMNVEV (reference sequence). CDR3 sequence: CASSPRLAGGSNEQFF. The CDR3 bases are TGTGCCAGCAGTCCACGACTAGCGGGAGGGTCGAATGAGCAGTTCTTC.

V is TRBV28 and J is TRBJ2-7; D might be TRBD2 (5 bases). V was clipped by 5 bases and J by 3 bases, with 14 bases between them. Germline assignment: CDR1 MDHEN and CDR2 SYDVKM. The CDR3 has 14 amino acids. CDR3 loop: CASSATGIYYEQYF. In DNA form, the CDR3 reads TGTGCCAGCAGTGCCACGGGAATTTACTACGAGCAGTACTTC. Looking up the rest from reference TRBV28 and TRBJ2-7 gives the full variable domain: DVKVTQSSRYLVKRTGEKVFLECVQDMDHENMFWYRQDPGLGLRLIYFSYDVKMKEKGDIPEGYSVSREKKERFSLILESASTNQTSMYLCASSATGIYYEQYFGPGTRLTVT.

The rearrangement uses TRBV18 and TRBJ1-2; D gene unclear. This CDR3 region has 13 residues. V was pared by 3 bases and J by 3 bases, with 8 bases between. Germline values: CDR1 KGHSH, CDR2 LQKENI. The CDR3 coding sequence is TGTGCCAGCTCACCGGTGGCAGACTATGGCTACACCTTC. Its protein is CASSPVADYGYTF.

This clone came up a few times. This rearrangement joins TRBV19 to TRBJ2-2; 8 bases match TRBD2. With V trimmed by 3 bases and J by 0 bases, 3 bases remained unmatched. Germline V gene sequence: CDR1 LNHDA, CDR2 SQIVND (reference sequence). This CDR3 has 16 residues. The CDR3 region has the DNA TGTGCCAGTAGTATCCCTAGCGGGTCGAACACCGGGGAGCTGTTTTTT. This sequence encodes CASSIPSGSNTGELFF.

This clone came up a few times. The chain joins TRBV19 to TRBJ2-7; unclear D gene. The CDR3 extends over 13 amino acids. Germline CDR1 reads LNHDA; CDR2 reads SQIVND (reference sequence). Trimming removed 3 bases at V and 2 bases at J, with 8 bases between. CDR3 residues: CASSISPAYEQYF. DNA for the CDR3: TGTGCCAGTAGTATCTCTCCGGCCTACGAGCAGTACTTC.

A few counts support this clone. The chain employs TRBV27 and TRBJ1-1, with a possible D match to TRBD1 (6 bases). V gave up 0 bases and J gave up 0 bases, with 14 bases separating them. The CDR3 is made up of 17 amino acids. The germline CDR1 and CDR2 sequences are MNHEY and SMNVEV (reference sequence). The CDR3 loop reads CASSLSRGGPLNTEAFF. In DNA, the CDR3 is TGTGCCAGCAGTTTATCACGAGGGGGGCCCTTGAACACTGAAGCTTTCTTT.

This clone was detected only a few times. A junction end diverges from the germline sequence, so it may reflect a read error. J is TRBJ2-5 and V is TRBV28, with D perhaps matching TRBD2 (5 bases). This CDR3 is built from 12 residues. CDR1 is MDHEN, CDR2 SYDVKM, per germline. CDR3 sequence reads: CASSLRVENQYF. The CDR3 DNA reads TGTGCCAGCAGTTTGCGGGTGGAGAACCAGTACTTC.

This clone was picked up a small number of times. Different DNA sequences within this sample yield the same CDR3. CDR3 amino acids: CASSPAGNTEAFF. CDR3 coding DNA: TGTGCCAGCTCACCGGCAGGGAACACTGAAGCTTTCTTT. The chain recombines TRBV18 with TRBJ1-1; D is undetermined. The CDR3 is 13 amino acids. CDR1 and CDR2 (germline): KGHSH, LQKENI. V lost 3 bases and J 1 base, leaving 6 bases between the germline ends.

This chain connects TRBV7-8 to TRBJ2-5; D tentatively reads TRBD1 or TRBD2 (7 bases each). Germline V lookup: CDR1 SGHVS, CDR2 FQNEAQ. The V end was cut by 5 bases, the J end by 2 bases, with 24 bases between. This CDR3 is built from 18 residues. The CDR3: CASSQDRVLTGGQETQYF. The CDR3 DNA is TGTGCCAGCAGCCAAGACAGGGTGCTTACCGGGGGGCAAGAGACCCAGTACTTC.

Many counts were recorded for this clone. The chain combines TRBV23-1 with TRBJ2-1; D gene ambiguous. TRBV23-1 is given ORF status, its function remaining uncertain. Between the trimmed V and J ends, which lost 0 bases and 15 bases, there was a span of 6 bases. This CDR3 has 10 residues. The CDR3 sequence is CASSQSPRFF. Here the CDR3 DNA reads TGCGCCAGCAGTCAATCACCGCGGTTCTTC.

This clone has only a few counts. The chain has TRBV7-3 and TRBJ1-1, with TRBD1 as a possible D gene (6 bases). The V gene lost 10 bases and the J gene lost 7 bases, with 10 bases spanning the gap. CDR3 size: 10 residues. The germline CDR1 and CDR2 sequences are SGHTA and FQGTGA. Here the CDR3 reads CANTDSEAFF. CDR3 in DNA: TGTGCCAACACGGACAGTGAAGCTTTCTTT.

Only a few counts were recorded for this clone. The chain is built from TRBV29-1 and TRBJ1-1, with unresolved D. CDR1 and CDR2 (germline): SQVTM, ANQGSEA. The germline V and J ends were trimmed by 7 bases and 4 bases, with 7 bases remaining between them. The CDR3 runs to 10 residues. The CDR3, as DNA: TGCAGCGGGCAGGTCACTGAAGCTTTCTTT. Translated: CSGQVTEAFF.

This chain's CDR3 is CASTGAPQETQYF. The CDR3, as DNA: TGTGCCAGCACTGGGGCTCCCCAAGAGACCCAGTACTTC. The V call is TRBV9, the J call TRBJ2-5, with D perhaps matching TRBD1 (5 bases). Germline V gene sequence: CDR1 SGDLS, CDR2 YYNGEE. There are 13 residues in the CDR3. V gave up 6 bases and J gave up 1 base, with 10 bases separating them.

The chain is built from TRBV7-2 and TRBJ1-5, with a weak D call TRBD1 (6 bases). Germline CDR1 is SGHTA and CDR2 is FQGNSA. CDR3 size: 16 residues. V lost 3 bases to trimming and J lost 2 bases, with 14 bases between them. DNA of the CDR3: TGTGCCAGCAGCTTCGGGGGGCTGGGTGGCAATCAGCCCCAGCATTTT. This codes for CASSFGGLGGNQPQHF.

This clone was seen only a few times. J is TRBJ1-3 and V is TRBV9, with 9 bases that match TRBD1. The germline CDR1 and CDR2 sequences are SGDLS and YYNGEE. V lost 3 bases, J lost 1 base, and 2 bases stayed unmatched. The CDR3 has 15 amino acids. The CDR3 protein is CASSAGTGSGNTIYF. The CDR3 coding sequence is TGTGCCAGCAGCGCCGGGACAGGGTCTGGAAACACCATATATTTT.

This clone was detected a few times. The chain links TRBV29-1 to TRBJ2-7, with D tentatively TRBD1 or TRBD2 (5 bases each). V was pared by 4 bases and J by 8 bases, with 9 bases between. Germline loops: CDR1 SQVTM, CDR2 ANQGSEA. The CDR3 is 10 residues long. This CDR3 reads CSVGDVKQYF. The CDR3 DNA reads TGCAGCGTTGGGGACGTTAAGCAGTACTTC.

This clone was detected once. The chain is built from TRBV27 and TRBJ2-5, with a tentative D call TRBD1 (6 bases). Germline V gives CDR1 MNHEY, CDR2 SMNVEV (reference sequence). Between the trimmed V and J ends, which lost 5 bases and 5 bases, there was a span of 15 bases. There are 14 residues in the CDR3. Here the CDR3 reads CASSPRQVWETQYF. The CDR3 DNA reads as TGTGCCAGCAGTCCCCGACAGGTGTGGGAGACCCAGTACTTC.

CDR3 sequence (DNA): TGTGCCATCAGACCCGAGGTTATGAACACTGAAGCTTTCTTT. This sequence encodes CAIRPEVMNTEAFF. The V gene is TRBV10-3, the J gene TRBJ1-1; no definite D call. The CDR3 consists of 14 residues. Trimming cost V 6 bases and J 0 bases, with 11 bases left between them. CDR1 ENHRY and CDR2 SYGVKD come from the germline V gene.

This clone was seen a handful of times. The rearrangement joins TRBV18 to TRBJ1-2; the D is unclear. Germline CDR1 is KGHSH and CDR2 is LQKENI. The CDR3 is made up of 15 amino acids. The V and J ends lost 1 base and 5 bases respectively, with 14 bases between them. Here the CDR3 DNA reads TGTGCCAGCTCACCACGCACGATGGCCCCATATGGCTACACCTTC. Residues: CASSPRTMAPYGYTF.

This clone was observed a handful of times. The chain joins TRBV7-3 to TRBJ2-3, with D perhaps TRBD1 or TRBD2 (5 bases each). Trimming removed 5 bases at V and 0 bases at J, with 15 bases between. Looked up from germline, CDR1 is SGHTA and CDR2 is FQGTGA. CDR3 length equals 16 residues. The CDR3 loop is CASSPTGRKSTDTQYF. The CDR3 coding sequence is TGTGCCAGCAGCCCAACGGGACGGAAAAGCACAGATACGCAGTATTTT.

The genes are TRBV29-1 and TRBJ1-5; D perhaps matches TRBD1 (6 bases). Germline V lookup: CDR1 SQVTM, CDR2 ANQGSEA. Trimming took 5 bases from V and 4 from J, leaving 12 bases between them. This CDR3 is 13 amino acids long. DNA for the CDR3: TGCAGCGTTTGTCGGGGGCAAAATCAGCCCCAGCATTTT. Translation: CSVCRGQNQPQHF.

V gene TRBV5-1 combines with J gene TRBJ2-1, with TRBD2 matching 13 bases. V shed 0 bases and J 6 bases; nucleotides not matched to a gene: 6. The CDR3 is 17 amino acids. CDR1 and CDR2 (germline): SGHRS, YFSETQ. The CDR3 sequence: CASSLGRTSGGTNEQFF. The CDR3 coding sequence is TGCGCCAGCAGCTTGGGTCGGACTAGCGGGGGTACCAATGAGCAGTTCTTC.

This clone came up a few times. The chain carries TRBV4-2 and TRBJ1-2, with 11 bases lining up with TRBD1. J was trimmed by 5 bases and V by 2 bases; bases with no gene match: 4. The CDR3 covers 15 residues. The germline V gene has CDR1 LGHNA and CDR2 YNFKEQ. CDR3 DNA sequence: TGTGCCAGCAGCCAACCTGGGACAGGGGGATATGGCTACACCTTC. It yields the protein CASSQPGTGGYGYTF.